This is a list of T cell receptor beta chains from one sample in a study of blood T cell repertoires in COVID-19. The method was immunoSEQ multiplex PCR; TCRdb's version includes in-frame clones alone and lacks a portion of them. The repertoire holds roughly 360,000 clones, with about 89% as singletons. Sequenced material: PBMCs or T cells enriched from blood (not recorded which). These receptors originate from a young man who had recovered from COVID-19. Each CDR3 is given with its conserved first and last residue. The D gene is left open where the match is weak. Not every row has a clone size; where given, it reads once, few, many or a size class.

d_call: NA
v_call: TRBV5-1
j_call: TRBJ2-7
clone_size: once
cdr3_aa: CASSPAGQPYEQYF
cdr3_nt: TGCGCCAGCAGCCCGGCCGGACAGCCCTACGAGCAGTACTTC

d_call: NA
v_call: TRBV7-8
j_call: TRBJ1-5
clone_size: NA
cdr3_aa: CASSRAGSRSNQPQHF
cdr3_nt: TGTGCCAGCAGCCGCGCTGGCTCCAGGAGCAATCAGCCCCAGCATTTT

d_call: TRBD2
v_call: TRBV9
j_call: TRBJ2-5
clone_size: NA
cdr3_aa: CASSATGTSGGLGPETQYF
cdr3_nt: TGTGCCAGCAGCGCCACCGGGACTAGCGGGGGGTTGGGGCCAGAGACCCAGTACTTC

d_call: TRBD1
v_call: TRBV4-1
j_call: TRBJ2-2
clone_size: NA
cdr3_aa: CASSPRTGGSAGELFF
cdr3_nt: TGCGCCAGCAGCCCTCGGACAGGGGGTTCCGCCGGGGAGCTGTTTTTT

d_call: TRBD1
v_call: TRBV6-6
j_call: TRBJ1-1
clone_size: few
cdr3_aa: CASKKGQGGTEAFF
cdr3_nt: TGTGCCAGCAAGAAGGGACAGGGTGGCACTGAAGCTTTCTTT

d_call: TRBD1
v_call: TRBV2
j_call: TRBJ1-2
clone_size: NA
cdr3_aa: CASSKGTGGSYGYTF
cdr3_nt: TGTGCCAGCAGTAAAGGGACAGGGGGTTCCTATGGCTACACCTTC

d_call: TRBD1
v_call: TRBV24-1
j_call: TRBJ1-2
clone_size: NA
cdr3_aa: CATSDRTGYGYTF
cdr3_nt: TGTGCCACCAGTGACCGGACAGGGTATGGCTACACCTTC

d_call: NA
v_call: TRBV4-2
j_call: TRBJ2-1
clone_size: NA
cdr3_aa: CASKSPGGNEQFF
cdr3_nt: TGTGCCAGCAAAAGCCCAGGTGGGAATGAGCAGTTCTTC

d_call: TRBD2
v_call: TRBV10-3
j_call: TRBJ2-1
clone_size: once
cdr3_aa: CAISPMGLAGGNEQFF
cdr3_nt: TGTGCCATCAGTCCAATGGGACTAGCGGGGGGGAATGAGCAGTTCTTC

d_call: NA
v_call: TRBV5-4
j_call: TRBJ2-7
clone_size: NA
cdr3_aa: CASSLGGLKSSYEQYF
cdr3_nt: TGTGCCAGCAGCTTGGGGGGCTTGAAGAGCTCCTACGAGCAGTACTTC

d_call: TRBD1
v_call: TRBV19
j_call: TRBJ1-5
clone_size: NA
cdr3_aa: CATSYRGLGGNQPQHF
cdr3_nt: TGTGCCACCTCGTACAGGGGGCTAGGAGGCAATCAGCCCCAGCATTTT

d_call: TRBD2
v_call: TRBV28
j_call: TRBJ2-1
clone_size: NA
cdr3_aa: CASNALSGGSYNEQFF
cdr3_nt: TGTGCCAGCAATGCACTTAGCGGGGGCTCCTACAATGAGCAGTTCTTC

d_call: NA
v_call: TRBV2
j_call: TRBJ1-2
clone_size: few
cdr3_aa: CASSVSGLANYGYTF
cdr3_nt: TGTGCCAGCAGTGTGTCGGGACTTGCTAACTATGGCTACACCTTC

d_call: TRBD1
v_call: TRBV9
j_call: TRBJ2-7
clone_size: NA
cdr3_aa: CASSVGDRHYEQYF
cdr3_nt: TGTGCCAGCAGCGTAGGGGACAGACACTACGAGCAGTACTTC

d_call: NA
v_call: TRBV18
j_call: TRBJ1-1
clone_size: few
cdr3_aa: CASSPSTQGNTEAFF
cdr3_nt: TGTGCCAGCTCACCCTCTACGCAGGGGAACACTGAAGCTTTCTTT

d_call: TRBD1
v_call: TRBV7-2
j_call: TRBJ1-2
clone_size: NA
cdr3_aa: CASSATGFYGYTF
cdr3_nt: TGTGCCAGCAGCGCGACAGGGTTTTATGGCTACACCTTC

d_call: NA
v_call: TRBV19
j_call: TRBJ1-2
clone_size: NA
cdr3_aa: CASSILDPPGGYGYTF
cdr3_nt: TGTGCCAGTAGTATTTTAGACCCTCCCGGCGGCTATGGCTACACCTTC

d_call: TRBD1
v_call: TRBV7-9
j_call: TRBJ2-5
clone_size: once
cdr3_aa: CASSPGQGEETQYF
cdr3_nt: TGTGCCAGCAGCCCGGGACAGGGCGAGGAGACCCAGTACTTC

d_call: NA
v_call: TRBV6-1
j_call: TRBJ1-5
clone_size: NA
cdr3_aa: CASSEGQGSQPQHF
cdr3_nt: TGTGCCAGCAGTGAAGGGCAGGGGAGTCAGCCCCAGCATTTT

d_call: TRBD1
v_call: TRBV27
j_call: TRBJ2-4
clone_size: NA
cdr3_aa: CASSSRDSGNIQYF
cdr3_nt: TGTGCCAGCAGTTCCCGGGACAGTGGAAACATTCAGTACTTC

d_call: NA
v_call: TRBV5-1
j_call: TRBJ2-7
clone_size: NA
cdr3_aa: CASSLVTGLVEQYF
cdr3_nt: TGCGCCAGCAGCTTGGTTACAGGGTTGGTCGAGCAGTACTTC

d_call: NA
v_call: TRBV16
j_call: TRBJ1-5
clone_size: NA
cdr3_aa: CASSQSKGGVDSNQPQHF
cdr3_nt: TGTGCCAGCAGCCAATCAAAGGGGGGGGTAGATAGCAATCAGCCCCAGCATTTT

d_call: TRBD1
v_call: TRBV7-6
j_call: TRBJ2-5
clone_size: few
cdr3_aa: CASSPTGQRETQYF
cdr3_nt: TGTGCCAGCAGCCCGACGGGACAGCGGGAGACCCAGTACTTC

d_call: NA
v_call: TRBV11-2
j_call: TRBJ1-3
clone_size: NA
cdr3_aa: CASSLESPNTIYF
cdr3_nt: TGTGCCAGCAGCTTAGAGTCTCCAAACACCATATATTTT

d_call: NA
v_call: TRBV3-1/TRBV3-2
j_call: TRBJ1-1
clone_size: NA
cdr3_aa: CASSQGGKNTEAFF
cdr3_nt: TGTGCCAGCAGCCAGGGAGGTAAGAACACTGAAGCTTTCTTT

d_call: NA
v_call: TRBV6-6
j_call: TRBJ2-5
clone_size: NA
cdr3_aa: CASSLRETQYF
cdr3_nt: TGTGCCAGCAGTCTCCGGGAGACCCAGTACTTC